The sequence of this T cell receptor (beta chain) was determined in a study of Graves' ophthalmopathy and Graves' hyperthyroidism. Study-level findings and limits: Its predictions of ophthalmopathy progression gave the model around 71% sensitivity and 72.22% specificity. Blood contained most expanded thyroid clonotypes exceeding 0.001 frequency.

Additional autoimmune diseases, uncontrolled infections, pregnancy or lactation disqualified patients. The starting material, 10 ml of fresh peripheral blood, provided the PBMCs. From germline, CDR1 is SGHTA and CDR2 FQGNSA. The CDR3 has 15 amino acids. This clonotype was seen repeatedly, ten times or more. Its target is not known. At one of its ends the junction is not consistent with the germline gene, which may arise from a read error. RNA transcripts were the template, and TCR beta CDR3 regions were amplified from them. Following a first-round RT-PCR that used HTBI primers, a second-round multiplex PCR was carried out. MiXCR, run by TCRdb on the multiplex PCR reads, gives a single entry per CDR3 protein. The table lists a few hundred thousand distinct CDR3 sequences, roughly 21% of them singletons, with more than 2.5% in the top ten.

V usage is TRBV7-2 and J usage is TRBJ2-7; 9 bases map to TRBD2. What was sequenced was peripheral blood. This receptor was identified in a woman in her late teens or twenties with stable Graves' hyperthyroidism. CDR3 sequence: CASSLAGTSTYEQYF. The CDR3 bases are TGTGCCAGCAGCCTAGCCGGGACTAGCACCTACGAGCAGTACTTC.